The text below deals with one TCR beta chain. The antigen is not known. The time point denotes: blood 2 weeks post-SBRT. Treatment defined: 15 Gy SBRT to primary tumor, nephrectomy 4 weeks later. This renal cell carcinoma was of the clear cell type. The protocol was immunoSEQ multiplex PCR, while the TCRdb copy is restricted to in-frame clones and leaves out a portion. The profile shows around 76,000 clones, more than 75% of them singletons. The data stem from a study of radiation and T cells in renal cell carcinoma. Overall study findings and caveats: In blood, top tumor clones expanded by 2 weeks, shrinking by 4. Pretreatment tumor biopsies were lacking, so baseline clonotypes are unknown.

Between the trimmed V and J ends, which lost 3 bases and 1 base, there was a span of 7 bases. Looked up from germline, CDR1 is KGHSH and CDR2 is LQKENI. The CDR3 is 13 amino acids. This clonotype was obtained from a man aged 60 to 69 with renal cell carcinoma. Material: blood, obtained from a patient whose treatment included radiotherapy and nephrectomy. The chain carries TRBV18 and TRBJ2-7; D gene unclear. The CDR3 loop is CASSPAFSYEQYF. The CDR3, as DNA: TGTGCCAGCTCACCCGCTTTTTCCTACGAGCAGTACTTC.